Below, one T cell receptor beta chain is given with its context. V lost 3 bases, J lost 2 bases, and 7 bases lay in between. CDR1 is LGHDT and CDR2 is YNNKEL in the germline V gene (reference sequence). The CDR3 consists of 13 residues. This record belongs to a study of blood T cell repertoires in COVID-19. Produced via immunoSEQ multiplex PCR; TCRdb's table is partial and in-frame only. The repertoire holds a few hundred thousand clones, with around 89% as singletons. This TCR derives from a woman aged 45-59 years with COVID-19, enrolled during active disease. Material: peripheral blood. This chain uses TRBV3-1 (or the pseudogene TRBV3-2) with TRBJ2-5, with D possibly TRBD1 on 5 matching bases. In DNA, the CDR3 is TGTGCCAGCAGCCAGGGGCGGCAAGAGACCCAGTACTTC. Protein: CASSQGRQETQYF.